Below, 5 T cell receptor beta chains from the same sample are listed, as sequenced in a study of Ad26.COV2.S vaccination and SARS-CoV-2 variants. Regarding treatment: 15 to 20 received Ad26.COV2.S at low or high dose, single or two shots; roughly 5 received placebo; per-sample allocation not given. The samples date from day 63 after the first vaccine or placebo injection. Sequencing was performed with immunoSEQ multiplex PCR; in TCRdb, only in-frame clones are kept and a portion is missing. The sample lists a few hundred thousand clones, around nine tenths occurring once. This specimen was peripheral blood, taken in a trial of Ad26.COV2.S vaccine versus placebo. The source is a person aged 18-60 years who received the Ad26.COV2.S COVID-19 vaccine or a placebo.

This clone was seen once. The rearrangement uses TRBV11-3 and TRBJ1-6; the match to TRBD1 covers 11 bases. CDR1 is SGHNT, CDR2 YENEEA, per germline. V gave up 3 bases and J gave up 4 bases; unmatched junction bases: 2. The CDR3 loop spans 16 amino acids. The CDR3 DNA reads as TGTGCCAGCAGCTTGGGGACAGGGGGTTATAATTCACCCCTCCACTTT. Encoded protein: CASSLGTGGYNSPLHF.

This clone occurred a few times. V usage is TRBV19 and J usage is TRBJ1-5; unclear D gene. This CDR3 has 20 amino acids. The germline gives CDR1 LNHDA, CDR2 SQIVND (reference sequence). Trimming removed 3 bases at V and 0 bases at J, with 24 bases between. The CDR3 DNA reads TGTGCCAGTAGTATTAGGACGGCCTTTTTCAGAGATAATAGCAATCAGCCCCAGCATTTT. It yields the protein CASSIRTAFFRDNSNQPQHF.

CDR3 DNA: TGTGCCAGCAGCCCGTCCTCCGGGACTAGCGGATACCGCACAGATACGCAGTATTTT. Amino acid sequence: CASSPSSGTSGYRTDTQYF. This rearrangement joins TRBV7-2 to TRBJ2-3, with 11 bases fitting TRBD2. V lost 5 bases and J lost 1; bases outside the gene matches: 14. The germline V gene encodes CDR1 SGHTA and CDR2 FQGNSA. This CDR3 is 19 amino acids long.

The chain joins TRBV7-9 to TRBJ1-4; D remains unclear. The CDR3 is 15 residues long. The germline V gene encodes CDR1 SEHNR and CDR2 FQNEAQ (reference sequence). V was shortened by 4 bases and J by 1 base, with 10 bases between the two germline ends. In nucleotides, the CDR3 is TGTGCCAGCAGCTCGGCCGCGGGAACTAATGAAAAACTGTTTTTT. Its protein product is CASSSAAGTNEKLFF.

The V call is TRBV5-1, the J call TRBJ2-7; D may be TRBD1 (6 bases). Germline V gives CDR1 SGHRS, CDR2 YFSETQ. The V gene lost 4 bases and the J gene lost 4 bases, with 18 bases spanning the gap. The CDR3 totals 15 residues. The CDR3 nucleotides read TGCGCCAGCAGCCCATTGGGACAAAGGATATACGAGCAGTACTTC. Translated: CASSPLGQRIYEQYF.